This is a list of T cell receptor beta chains from one sample in a study of blood T cells in healthy people across ages. TCRdb re-analysed the 5' RACE reads in MiXCR, keeping a single row per CDR3 protein. The sample records fewer than 2,000,000 distinct CDR3 sequences, 34% being singletons. The specimen was blood. Receptors originate from a woman in her twenties or thirties in good health. Each CDR3 is given with its conserved first and last residue. A D gene is named only where the DNA matches it firmly. Part of the rows lack a size; the others show once, few, many or a class for expanded clones.

cdr3_length	v_call	clone_size	j_call	d_call	cdr3_aa	cdr3_nt
14	TRBV27	few	TRBJ1-5	NA	CASSRQVSNQPQHF	TGTGCCAGCAGTCGACAGGTTAGCAATCAGCCCCAGCATTTT
15	TRBV12-5	few	TRBJ1-2	TRBD1	CASGWGGDRADGYTF	TGTGCTAGTGGTTGGGGTGGGGACAGGGCGGATGGCTACACCTTC
15	TRBV10-3	many	TRBJ1-2	NA	CAISEPQGLDYGYTF	TGTGCCATCAGTGAGCCCCAGGGTCTTGACTATGGCTACACCTTC
16	TRBV12-3/TRBV12-4	NA	TRBJ1-5	TRBD1	CASSLSGQGAVQPQHF	TGTGCCAGCAGCCTTTCTGGACAGGGGGCGGTTCAGCCCCAGCATTTT
13	TRBV20-1	NA	TRBJ2-7	NA	CSARPTGANEQYF	TGCAGTGCTAGGCCGACGGGAGCGAACGAGCAGTACTTC
12	TRBV11-2	NA	TRBJ1-1	NA	CASCLVGDEAFF	TGTGCCAGCTGCTTAGTGGGAGATGAAGCTTTCTTT
14	TRBV7-8	few	TRBJ2-5	NA	CASSYRVAKETQYF	TGTGCCAGCAGCTACAGGGTCGCGAAAGAGACCCAGTACTTC
14	TRBV27	NA	TRBJ2-7	NA	CASTQRRGLGEQYF	TGTGCCAGCACTCAGCGGAGGGGGCTCGGCGAGCAGTACTTC
19	TRBV4-1	many	TRBJ2-5	TRBD2	CASSQAPSGGAMGQETQYF	TGCGCCAGCAGCCAAGCTCCTAGCGGGGGGGCGATGGGCCAAGAGACCCAGTACTTC
15	TRBV28	NA	TRBJ2-1	TRBD2	CASSSSSGPFNEQFF	TGTGCCAGCAGTTCATCTAGCGGGCCTTTTAATGAGCAGTTCTTC
15	TRBV30	few	TRBJ1-2	TRBD1	CAWSKTRGDRGGYTF	TGTGCCTGGAGTAAGACCAGGGGGGACAGGGGCGGCTACACCTTC
11	TRBV30	NA	TRBJ2-5	NA	CAWSNQETQYF	TGTGCCTGGAGTAACCAAGAGACCCAGTACTTC
13	TRBV28	NA	TRBJ2-7	NA	CASSSHPFNEQYF	TGTGCCAGCAGTTCCCATCCCTTCAACGAGCAGTACTTC
21	TRBV28	NA	TRBJ2-6	TRBD1	CASNGGINGTENHSGANVRTF	TGTGCCAGCAACGGCGGCATTAACGGGACAGAGAACCACTCTGGGGCCAACGTCCGGACTTTC
13	TRBV20-1	few	TRBJ1-5	NA	CSAQGRVNQPQHF	TGCAGTGCTCAGGGACGGGTTAATCAGCCCCAGCATTTT
14	TRBV6-1	NA	TRBJ2-7	NA	CAAKTGLKSYEQYF	TGTGCCGCTAAGACAGGTCTTAAGTCCTACGAGCAGTACTTC
14	TRBV5-1	NA	TRBJ2-2	TRBD1	CASSTGGSTGELFF	TGCGCCAGCTCGACAGGGGGCTCCACCGGGGAGCTGTTTTTT
14	TRBV18	few	TRBJ1-1	TRBD1	CARSPGQMDTEAFF	TGTGCCCGCTCACCGGGACAGATGGACACTGAAGCTTTCTTT
18	TRBV4-2	few	TRBJ2-1	NA	CASSPGYLAEGSYNEQFF	TGTGCCAGCAGCCCTGGATACTTAGCGGAGGGCTCCTACAATGAGCAGTTCTTC
14	TRBV14	few	TRBJ1-2	NA	CASSLSGTPSGYTF	TGTGCCAGCAGCCTTTCCGGGACTCCTTCCGGCTACACCTTC
13	TRBV6-5	NA	TRBJ2-2	NA	CASSVPGAGELFF	TGTGCCAGCAGCGTCCCGGGGGCCGGGGAGCTGTTTTTT
14	TRBV14	NA	TRBJ2-7	TRBD1	CASSTRTGIYEQYF	TGTGCCAGCAGCACGAGGACAGGGATCTACGAGCAGTACTTC
14	TRBV10-3	NA	TRBJ1-5	TRBD1	CAISPGGGNQPQHF	TGTGCCATCAGTCCAGGGGGCGGCAATCAGCCCCAGCATTTT
16	TRBV18	few	TRBJ2-2	NA	CASSPLTASNTGELFF	TGTGCCAGCTCACCACTGACGGCCTCGAACACCGGGGAGCTGTTTTTT
18	TRBV4-1	NA	TRBJ2-3	TRBD2	CASSLKIRTSRNTDTQYF	TGCGCCAGCAGCCTCAAAATTAGGACTAGCAGGAACACAGATACGCAGTATTTT
17	TRBV10-2	NA	TRBJ2-5	TRBD1	CASSEISWDREKETQYF	TGCGCCAGCAGCGAGATTTCGTGGGACAGGGAAAAAGAGACCCAGTACTTC
14	TRBV29-1	few	TRBJ2-1	TRBD1	CSVYRNGQGNEQFF	TGCAGCGTTTATAGAAACGGACAGGGCAATGAGCAGTTCTTC
14	TRBV9	NA	TRBJ2-1	NA	CASSVGRQYNEQFF	TGTGCCAGCAGCGTAGGTCGGCAATACAATGAGCAGTTCTTC
14	TRBV12-3/TRBV12-4	NA	TRBJ2-2	NA	CASTSGGGPGELFF	TGTGCCAGCACCTCTGGTGGGGGGCCCGGGGAGCTGTTTTTT
19	TRBV18	NA	TRBJ2-1	TRBD1	CASSTGTGGIIPQGNEQFF	TGTGCCAGCTCCACCGGGACAGGGGGGATAATCCCCCAGGGCAATGAGCAGTTCTTC
17	TRBV20-1	few	TRBJ1-1	NA	CSARDYRQGGLFTEAFF	TGCAGTGCTAGAGATTATCGTCAGGGAGGGCTTTTCACTGAAGCTTTCTTT
14	TRBV3-1	NA	TRBJ2-7	NA	CASSLLGPENEQYF	TGTGCCAGCAGCCTCCTCGGCCCCGAGAACGAGCAGTACTTC
13	TRBV10-2	few	TRBJ2-1	NA	CASSESGVAEQFF	TGCGCCAGCAGTGAGTCGGGGGTTGCTGAGCAGTTCTTC
13	TRBV9	few	TRBJ2-3	TRBD1	CASSVHRGDTQYF	TGTGCCAGCAGCGTACACAGGGGAGATACGCAGTATTTT
15	TRBV18	NA	TRBJ2-7	NA	CASSPGLSWTTEQYF	TGTGCCAGCTCACCAGGACTTTCTTGGACTACCGAGCAGTACTTC
13	TRBV6-1	NA	TRBJ2-5	NA	CASRTPGGETQYF	TGTGCCAGCAGAACCCCAGGAGGGGAGACCCAGTACTTC
14	TRBV27	NA	TRBJ2-1	NA	CATDSPGRDNEQFF	TGTGCCACCGATAGTCCGGGACGAGACAATGAGCAGTTCTTC
16	TRBV11-2	few	TRBJ2-1	NA	CASSSLRTVNYNEQFF	TGTGCCAGCAGCTCACTTAGGACAGTAAACTACAATGAGCAGTTCTTC
14	TRBV2	few	TRBJ2-7	TRBD1	CASSKDREFDEQYF	TGTGCCAGCAGTAAAGACAGGGAATTTGACGAGCAGTACTTC
14	TRBV10-3	NA	TRBJ1-1	TRBD1	CATRRPGQGMEAFF	TGTGCCACCCGAAGGCCGGGACAGGGAATGGAAGCTTTCTTT
15	TRBV20-1	few	TRBJ1-2	TRBD1	CSAIDGTGANYGYTF	TGCAGTGCAATAGACGGGACAGGGGCGAACTATGGCTACACCTTC
14	TRBV7-2	few	TRBJ2-5	TRBD1	CASKTQTGEQTQYF	TGTGCCAGCAAAACCCAGACAGGGGAACAGACCCAGTACTTC
14	TRBV7-2	NA	TRBJ2-7	TRBD1	CASNNGQASYEQYF	TGTGCCAGCAACAATGGACAGGCCTCCTACGAGCAGTACTTC
16	TRBV12-3/TRBV12-4	NA	TRBJ2-3	NA	CASSLLAFGTTDTQYF	TGTGCCAGCAGTTTACTAGCGTTCGGGACCACAGATACGCAGTATTTT
14	TRBV2	NA	TRBJ1-2	TRBD1	CASSNPGQNYGYTF	TGTGCCAGCAGTAACCCGGGACAGAACTATGGCTACACCTTC
15	TRBV20-1	NA	TRBJ2-1	NA	CSVAPAGRTYNEQFF	TGCAGTGTTGCACCGGCAGGGCGAACCTACAATGAGCAGTTCTTC
15	TRBV28	NA	TRBJ2-5	NA	CASSHDRLSQETQYF	TGTGCCAGCAGTCACGACAGACTCTCTCAAGAGACCCAGTACTTC
14	TRBV6-1	NA	TRBJ1-4	NA	CASSGRTANEKLFF	TGTGCCAGCAGTGGACGGACAGCTAATGAAAAACTGTTTTTT
16	TRBV15	NA	TRBJ2-2	NA	CATSPTGGSRAGELFF	TGTGCCACCAGCCCAACCGGAGGGAGTCGGGCCGGGGAGCTGTTTTTT
14	TRBV6-6	few	TRBJ2-5	NA	CASSADLYQETQYF	TGTGCCAGCAGTGCGGATCTGTACCAAGAGACCCAGTACTTC
15	TRBV27	NA	TRBJ2-7	NA	CASSSFRTTHYEQYF	TGTGCCAGCAGCTCTTTCCGGACAACTCATTACGAGCAGTACTTC
15	TRBV27	few	TRBJ2-7	NA	CASSLSGPGHYEQYF	TGTGCCAGCAGTTTATCTGGTCCAGGGCACTACGAGCAGTACTTC
18	TRBV21-1	NA	TRBJ1-1	NA	CASSKVGVGTTRRGEAFF	NA
13	TRBV15	NA	TRBJ2-7	NA	CATSVIGPYEQYF	TGTGCCACCAGCGTGATAGGACCCTACGAGCAGTACTTC
14	TRBV7-2	NA	TRBJ2-7	TRBD1	CASSLGQGGHEQYF	TGTGCCAGCAGCTTGGGACAGGGGGGACACGAGCAGTACTTC